The clone carrying this T cell receptor beta chain was counted at least ten times. The CDR3 is 12 residues long. Germline CDR1 is LNHNV and CDR2 is YYDKDF (reference sequence). Trimming stripped 11 bases from V and 5 bases from J, with 14 bases between. A universal primer site arose from template switching, and cDNA bore unique molecular identifiers. TCRdb recomputed calls from the 5' RACE reads with MiXCR, one row per CDR3 protein. This sample has around 500,000 distinct CDR3 sequences; 13% to 15% occur once, and the top ten carry 0.52%. This sample is drawn from a study of identical twins. This sample also appeared in a second study, on yellow fever vaccine responses in identical twins.

This rearrangement joins TRBV15 to TRBJ2-3; D might be TRBD2 (6 bases). This receptor was obtained from a woman aged 18-30 years in good health. Material: CD4+ T cells sorted from blood. The DNA of the CDR3 is TGTGCCTCATCGCGGCGGGGAGATACGCAGTATTTT. It encodes CASSRRGDTQYF.